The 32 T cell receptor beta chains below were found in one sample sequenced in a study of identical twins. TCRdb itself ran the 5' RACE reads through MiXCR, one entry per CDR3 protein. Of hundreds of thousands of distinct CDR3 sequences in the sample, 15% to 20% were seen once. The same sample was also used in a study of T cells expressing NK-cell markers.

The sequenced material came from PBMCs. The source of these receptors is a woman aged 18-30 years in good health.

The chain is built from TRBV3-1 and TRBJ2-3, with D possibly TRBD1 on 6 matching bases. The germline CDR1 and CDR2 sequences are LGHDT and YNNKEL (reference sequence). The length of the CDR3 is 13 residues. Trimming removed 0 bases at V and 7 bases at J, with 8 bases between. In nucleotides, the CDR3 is TGTGCCAGCAGCCAAGACAGGGGAAATACGCAGTATTTT. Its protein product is CASSQDRGNTQYF.

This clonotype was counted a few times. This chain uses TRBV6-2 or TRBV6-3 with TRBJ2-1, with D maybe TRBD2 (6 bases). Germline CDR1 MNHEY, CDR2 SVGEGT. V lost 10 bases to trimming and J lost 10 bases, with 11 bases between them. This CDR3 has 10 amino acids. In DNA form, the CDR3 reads TGTGCCACCCGACGGGGGGAGCAGTTCTTC. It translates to CATRRGEQFF.

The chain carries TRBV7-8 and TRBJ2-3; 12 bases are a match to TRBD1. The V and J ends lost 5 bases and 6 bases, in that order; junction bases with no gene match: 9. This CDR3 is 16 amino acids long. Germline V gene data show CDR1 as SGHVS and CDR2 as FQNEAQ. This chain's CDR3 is CASSQPTGQGADTQYF. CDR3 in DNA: TGTGCCAGCAGCCAACCTACGGGACAGGGGGCGGATACGCAGTATTTT.

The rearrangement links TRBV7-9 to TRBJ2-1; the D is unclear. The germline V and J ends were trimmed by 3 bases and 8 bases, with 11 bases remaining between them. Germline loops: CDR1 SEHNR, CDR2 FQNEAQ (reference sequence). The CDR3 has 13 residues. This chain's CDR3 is CASSFVIGYEQFF. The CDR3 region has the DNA TGTGCCAGCAGCTTTGTTATCGGTTATGAGCAGTTCTTC.

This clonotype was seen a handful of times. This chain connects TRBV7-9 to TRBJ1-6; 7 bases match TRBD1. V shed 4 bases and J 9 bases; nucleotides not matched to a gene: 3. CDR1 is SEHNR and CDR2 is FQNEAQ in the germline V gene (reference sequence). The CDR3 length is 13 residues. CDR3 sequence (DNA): TGTGCCAGCAGCTATGACAGGGCTTCACCCCTCCACTTT. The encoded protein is CASSYDRASPLHF. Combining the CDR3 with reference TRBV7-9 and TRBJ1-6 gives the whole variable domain DTGVSQNPRHKITKRGQNVTFRCDPISEHNRLYWYRQTLGQGPEFLTYFQNEAQLEKSRLLSDRFSAERPKGSFSTLEIQRTEQGDSAMYLCASSYDRASPLHFGNGTRLTVT.

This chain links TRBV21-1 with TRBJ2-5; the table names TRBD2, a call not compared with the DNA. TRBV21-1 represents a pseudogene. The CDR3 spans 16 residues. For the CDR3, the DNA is TGTGCCAGCAAACCGAGACTAGCGGGCGTAGCAGAGACCCAGTACTTC. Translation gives CASKPRLAGVAETQYF.

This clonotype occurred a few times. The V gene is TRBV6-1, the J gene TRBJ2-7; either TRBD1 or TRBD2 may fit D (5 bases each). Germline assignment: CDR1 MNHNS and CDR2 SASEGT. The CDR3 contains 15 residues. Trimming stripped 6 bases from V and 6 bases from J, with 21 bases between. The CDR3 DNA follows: TGTGCCAGCAGAAGTGGGGCGGGCGGGTACGGCGAGCAGTACTTC. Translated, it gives CASRSGAGGYGEQYF.

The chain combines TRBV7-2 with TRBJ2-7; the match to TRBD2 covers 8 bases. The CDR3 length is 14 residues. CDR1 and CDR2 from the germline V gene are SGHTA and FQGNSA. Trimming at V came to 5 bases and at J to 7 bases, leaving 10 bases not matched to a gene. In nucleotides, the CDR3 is TGTGCCAGCAGCCCTGGGGTAGCGGGGAAAGAGCAGTACTTC. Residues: CASSPGVAGKEQYF.

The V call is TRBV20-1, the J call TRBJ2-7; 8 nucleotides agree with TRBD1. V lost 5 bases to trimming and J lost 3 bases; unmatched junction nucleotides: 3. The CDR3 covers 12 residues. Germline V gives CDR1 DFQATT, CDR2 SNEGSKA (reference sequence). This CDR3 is CSAPGQVYEQYF. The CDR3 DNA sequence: TGCAGTGCTCCGGGACAGGTCTACGAGCAGTACTTC.

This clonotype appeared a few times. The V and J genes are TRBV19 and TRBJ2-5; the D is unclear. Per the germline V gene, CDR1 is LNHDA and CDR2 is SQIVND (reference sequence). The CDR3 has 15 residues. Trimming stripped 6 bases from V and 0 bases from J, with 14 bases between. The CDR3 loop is CASSGRTMNQETQYF. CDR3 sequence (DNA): TGTGCCAGTAGCGGAAGAACTATGAACCAAGAGACCCAGTACTTC.

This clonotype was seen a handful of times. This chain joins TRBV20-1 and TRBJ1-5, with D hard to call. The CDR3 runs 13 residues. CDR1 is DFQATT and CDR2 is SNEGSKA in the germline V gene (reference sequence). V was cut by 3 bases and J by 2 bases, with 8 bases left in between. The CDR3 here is CSARESGNQPQHF. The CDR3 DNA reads TGCAGTGCTAGGGAAAGCGGCAATCAGCCCCAGCATTTT.

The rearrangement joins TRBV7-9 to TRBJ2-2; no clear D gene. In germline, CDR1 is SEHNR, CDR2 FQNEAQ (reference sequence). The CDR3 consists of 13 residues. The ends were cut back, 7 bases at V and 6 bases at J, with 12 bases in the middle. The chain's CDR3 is CASIALTAGELFF. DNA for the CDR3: TGTGCCAGCATAGCCCTGACGGCCGGGGAGCTGTTTTTT.

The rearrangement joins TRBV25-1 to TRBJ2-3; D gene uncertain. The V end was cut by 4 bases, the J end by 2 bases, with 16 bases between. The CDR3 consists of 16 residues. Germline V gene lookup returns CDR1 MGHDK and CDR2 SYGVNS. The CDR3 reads CASSAHVAKFTDTQYF. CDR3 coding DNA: TGTGCCAGCAGTGCACACGTGGCAAAATTCACAGATACGCAGTATTTT.

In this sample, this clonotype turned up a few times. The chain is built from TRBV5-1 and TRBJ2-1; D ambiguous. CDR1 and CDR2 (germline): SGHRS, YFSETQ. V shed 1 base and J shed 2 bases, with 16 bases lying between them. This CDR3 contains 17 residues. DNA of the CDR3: TGCGCCAGCAGCTTGCAGGCAGGCAGTGGGACCTACAATGAGCAGTTCTTC. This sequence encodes CASSLQAGSGTYNEQFF.

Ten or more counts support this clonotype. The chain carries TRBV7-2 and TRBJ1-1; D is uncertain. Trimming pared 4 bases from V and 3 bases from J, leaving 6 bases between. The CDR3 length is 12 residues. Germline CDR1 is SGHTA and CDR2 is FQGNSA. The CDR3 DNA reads TGTGCCAGCAGCTCCAGATACACTGAAGCTTTCTTT. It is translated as CASSSRYTEAFF.

The CDR3 nucleotides read TGTGCCAGCAGGAGAGGACAGACCGGCTACACCTTC. This gives the protein CASRRGQTGYTF. The V call is TRBV12-3 or TRBV12-4, the J call TRBJ1-2; D possibly corresponds to TRBD1 (6 bases). Trimming removed 6 bases from V and 8 bases from J, with 13 bases in between. CDR3 length: 12 residues.

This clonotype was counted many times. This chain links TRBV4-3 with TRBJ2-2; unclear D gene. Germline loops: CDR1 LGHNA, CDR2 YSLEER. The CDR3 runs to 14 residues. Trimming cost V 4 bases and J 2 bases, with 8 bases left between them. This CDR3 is CASSPLSNTGELFF. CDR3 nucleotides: TGCGCCAGCAGCCCTCTATCTAACACCGGGGAGCTGTTTTTT.

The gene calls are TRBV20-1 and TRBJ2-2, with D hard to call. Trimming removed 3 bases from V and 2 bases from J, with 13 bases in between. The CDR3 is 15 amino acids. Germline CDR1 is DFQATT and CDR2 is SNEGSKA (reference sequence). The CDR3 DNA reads TGCAGTGCTAGGTCCCCCCCCCCAAACACCGGGGAGCTGTTTTTT. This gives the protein CSARSPPPNTGELFF.

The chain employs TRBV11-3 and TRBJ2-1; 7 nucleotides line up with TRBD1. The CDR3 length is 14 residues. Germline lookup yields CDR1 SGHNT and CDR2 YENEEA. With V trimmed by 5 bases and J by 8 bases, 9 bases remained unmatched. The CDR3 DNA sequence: TGTGCCAGCAGCACCCGACAGGGAAACCATGAGCAGTTCTTC. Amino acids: CASSTRQGNHEQFF.

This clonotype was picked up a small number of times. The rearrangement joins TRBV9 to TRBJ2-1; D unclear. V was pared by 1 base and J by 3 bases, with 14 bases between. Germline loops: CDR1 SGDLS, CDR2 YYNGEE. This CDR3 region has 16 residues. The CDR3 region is CASSVSAGENYNEQFF. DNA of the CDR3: TGTGCCAGCAGCGTAAGTGCTGGGGAAAACTACAATGAGCAGTTCTTC.

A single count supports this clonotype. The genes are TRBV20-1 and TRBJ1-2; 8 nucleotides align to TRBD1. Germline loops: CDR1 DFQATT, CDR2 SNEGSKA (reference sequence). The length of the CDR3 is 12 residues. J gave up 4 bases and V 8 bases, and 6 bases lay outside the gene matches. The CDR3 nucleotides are TGCAGTCCTGGACAGGGAGTCTATGGCTACACCTTC. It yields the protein CSPGQGVYGYTF.

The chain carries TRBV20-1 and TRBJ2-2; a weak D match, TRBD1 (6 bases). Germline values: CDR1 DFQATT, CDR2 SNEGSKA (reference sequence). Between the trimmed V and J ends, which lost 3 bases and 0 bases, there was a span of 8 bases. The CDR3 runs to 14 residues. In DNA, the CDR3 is TGCAGTGCTAGTGACAGGACGAACACCGGGGAGCTGTTTTTT. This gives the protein CSASDRTNTGELFF.

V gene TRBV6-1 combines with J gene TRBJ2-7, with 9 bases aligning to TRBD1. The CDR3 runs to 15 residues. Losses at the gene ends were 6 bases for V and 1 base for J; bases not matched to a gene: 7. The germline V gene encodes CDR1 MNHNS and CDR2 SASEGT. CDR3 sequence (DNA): TGTGCCAGCAGAAAGACAGGGGGGGTTTCCTACGAGCAGTACTTC. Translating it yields CASRKTGGVSYEQYF.

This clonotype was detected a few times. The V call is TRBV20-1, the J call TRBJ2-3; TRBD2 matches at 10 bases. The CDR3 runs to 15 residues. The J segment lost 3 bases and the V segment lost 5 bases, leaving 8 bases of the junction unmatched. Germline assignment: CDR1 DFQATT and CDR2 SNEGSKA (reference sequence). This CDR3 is CSAARVAGGTDTQYF. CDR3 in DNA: TGCAGTGCTGCCAGGGTAGCGGGGGGAACAGATACGCAGTATTTT.

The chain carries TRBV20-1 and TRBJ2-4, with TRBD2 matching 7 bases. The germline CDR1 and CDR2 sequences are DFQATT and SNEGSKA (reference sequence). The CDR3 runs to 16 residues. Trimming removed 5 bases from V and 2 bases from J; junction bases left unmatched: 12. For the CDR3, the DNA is TGCAGTGCTTTGGCCCTTTATAGCGGGCCCAAAAACATTCAGTACTTC. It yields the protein CSALALYSGPKNIQYF.

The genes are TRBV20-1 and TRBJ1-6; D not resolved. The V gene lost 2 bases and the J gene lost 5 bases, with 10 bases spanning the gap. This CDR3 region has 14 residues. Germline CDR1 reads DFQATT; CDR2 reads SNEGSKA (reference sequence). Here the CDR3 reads CSARSPRDNSPLHF. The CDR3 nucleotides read TGCAGTGCTAGATCCCCCCGTGATAATTCACCCCTCCACTTT.

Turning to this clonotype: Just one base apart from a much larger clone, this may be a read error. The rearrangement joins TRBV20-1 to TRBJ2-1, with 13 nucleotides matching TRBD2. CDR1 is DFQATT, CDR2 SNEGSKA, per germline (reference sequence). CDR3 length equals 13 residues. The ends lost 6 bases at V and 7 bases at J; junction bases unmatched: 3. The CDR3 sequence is CSAPGLAGNEQFF. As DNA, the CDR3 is TGCAGTGCCCCGGGACTAGCGGGAAATGAGCAGTTCTTC.

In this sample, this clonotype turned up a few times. Here the CDR3 reads CASSPGWGTDTQYF. The CDR3 coding sequence is TGCGCCAGCAGCCCGGGTTGGGGGACAGATACGCAGTATTTT. The chain has TRBV5-1 and TRBJ2-3; D is tentatively TRBD1 or TRBD2 (5 bases each). V was clipped by 4 bases and J by 3 bases, with 12 bases between them. Germline loops: CDR1 SGHRS, CDR2 YFSETQ. The CDR3 sequence is 14 residues long.

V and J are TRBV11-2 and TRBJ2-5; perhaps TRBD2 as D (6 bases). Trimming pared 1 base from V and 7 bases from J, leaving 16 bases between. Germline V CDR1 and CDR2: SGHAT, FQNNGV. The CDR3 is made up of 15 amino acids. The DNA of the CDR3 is TGTGCCAGCAGCTTAGTGGGGGACTCTAGGAGGACCCAGTACTTC. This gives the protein CASSLVGDSRRTQYF. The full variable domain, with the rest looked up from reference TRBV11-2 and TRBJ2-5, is EAGVAQSPRYKIIEKRQSVAFWCNPISGHATLYWYQQILGQGPKLLIQFQNNGVVDDSQLPKDRFSAERLKGVDSTLKIQPAKLEDSAVYLCASSLVGDSRRTQYFGPGTRLLVL.

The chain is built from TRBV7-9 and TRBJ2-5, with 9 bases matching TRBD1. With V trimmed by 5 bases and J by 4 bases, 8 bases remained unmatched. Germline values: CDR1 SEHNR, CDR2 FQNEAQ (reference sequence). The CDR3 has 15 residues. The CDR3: CASSAGTGSGETQYF. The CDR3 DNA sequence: TGTGCCAGCAGCGCCGGGACAGGGTCGGGAGAGACCCAGTACTTC.

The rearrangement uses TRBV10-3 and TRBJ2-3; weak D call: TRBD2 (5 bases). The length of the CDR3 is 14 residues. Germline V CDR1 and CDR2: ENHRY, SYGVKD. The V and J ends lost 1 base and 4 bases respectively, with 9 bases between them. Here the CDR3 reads CAISELQRADTQYF. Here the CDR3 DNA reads TGTGCCATCAGTGAGTTACAGAGGGCAGATACGCAGTATTTT.

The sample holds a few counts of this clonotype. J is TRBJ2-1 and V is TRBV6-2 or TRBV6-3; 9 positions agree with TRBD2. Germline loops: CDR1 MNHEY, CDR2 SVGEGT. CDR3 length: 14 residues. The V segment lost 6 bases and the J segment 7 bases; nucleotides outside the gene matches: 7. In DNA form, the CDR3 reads TGTGCCAGCAGGCGATCTAGCGGGACAAATGAGCAGTTCTTC. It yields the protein CASRRSSGTNEQFF.